This record looks at one T cell receptor (beta chain) sequence and its context. As yet, its antigen is unknown. This sample was included in a study of T cells after yellow fever vaccination. The study's findings and limits: At around 96% for CD4 and just over 85% for CD8, most primary-vaccination clones showed up again after the booster. Abundant bulk-population clonotypes could contaminate the FACS-sorted repertoires.

V shed 3 bases and J 0 bases; nucleotides not matched to a gene: 4. The CDR3 covers 15 residues. Germline CDR1 DFQATT, CDR2 SNEGSKA (reference sequence). A process of 5'RACE template switching, which added a universal primer site and UMIs, was used to make TCR cDNA. Each CDR3 protein gets one entry after TCRdb re-called the 5' RACE reads with MiXCR. There are 510,000 or so distinct CDR3 sequences in the sample; around 21% occur only once, and 13% to 15% lies in the top ten. The specimen comprised PBMCs, sampled 15 days after the yellow fever booster vaccination. The chain carries TRBV20-1 and TRBJ2-3; 9 nucleotides line up with TRBD2. The sequence was obtained from a man younger than 45 who received the YFV17D yellow fever vaccine. This CDR3 is CSARRGTSSTDTQYF. In nucleotides, the CDR3 is TGCAGTGCTAGGCGCGGGACTAGCAGCACAGATACGCAGTATTTT.